These 31 T cell receptor beta chains were all obtained from the same sample, sequenced in a study of cytomegalovirus exposure and HLA in healthy donors. PCR was performed using 60 Vbeta and 13 Jbeta primers. TCRdb keeps only in-frame clones here, not all; method: immunoSEQ multiplex PCR. The repertoire consists of about 120,000 clones, with approximately 69% occurring once and the leading ten covering 4%. Sequencing was performed on PBMCs. These receptors were collected from a middle-aged man in good health and CMV-seropositive.

This chain uses TRBV6-1 with TRBJ2-7, with 7 bases identical to TRBD2. With 8 bases clipped from V and 4 bases from J, the junction kept 8 bases outside the gene matches. Germline loops: CDR1 MNHNS, CDR2 SASEGT. The CDR3 runs to 13 residues. CDR3 residues: CASGRDGRYEQYF. CDR3 nucleotide sequence: TGTGCCAGCGGGAGGGACGGACGATACGAGCAGTACTTC.

The chain joins TRBV5-6 to TRBJ1-2; D might be TRBD1 (6 bases). Germline V CDR1 and CDR2: SGHDT, YYEEEE. The CDR3 is made up of 13 amino acids. The germline V and J ends were trimmed by 0 bases and 8 bases, with 11 bases remaining between them. The CDR3 is CASSLDRADGYTF. The CDR3 nucleotides read TGTGCCAGCAGCTTGGACAGGGCGGACGGCTACACCTTC.

V is TRBV4-2 and J is TRBJ1-1, with 10 positions matching TRBD1. CDR1 and CDR2 (germline): LGHNA, YNFKEQ. V gave up 2 bases and J gave up 1 base; unmatched junction bases: 4. The CDR3 length is 16 residues. The CDR3 nucleotides read TGTGCCAGCAGCCAATGGACAGGGGGGGGGAACACTGAAGCTTTCTTT. It encodes CASSQWTGGGNTEAFF.

The gene calls are TRBV9 and TRBJ2-3; D is perhaps TRBD1 (6 bases). The CDR3 is 16 residues long. Trimming took 4 bases from V and 6 from J, leaving 21 bases between them. The germline gives CDR1 SGDLS, CDR2 YYNGEE. The DNA for the CDR3 is TGTGCCAGCAGCAAAGACAGCGGACAGCCGGCGGATACGCAGTATTTT. Amino acids: CASSKDSGQPADTQYF. Based on the CDR3 plus reference TRBV9 and TRBJ2-3, the full variable domain is DSGVTQTPKHLITATGQRVTLRCSPRSGDLSVYWYQQSLDQGLQFLIQYYNGEERAKGNILERFSAQQFPDLHSELNLSSLELGDSALYFCASSKDSGQPADTQYFGPGTRLTVL.

This clone was observed a single time. The chain combines TRBV5-6 with TRBJ1-1; 9 nucleotides align to TRBD1. CDR1 is SGHDT, CDR2 YYEEEE, per germline. CDR3 length equals 14 residues. V was clipped by 3 bases and J by 2 bases; unmatched bases: 2. The DNA for the CDR3 is TGTGCCAGCAGCTGGGACAGGGCAAACACTGAAGCTTTCTTT. Amino acids: CASSWDRANTEAFF.

This rearrangement joins TRBV2 to TRBJ2-1; D is unresolved. The CDR3 length is 12 residues. Trimming stripped 4 bases from V and 2 bases from J, with 3 bases between. In germline, CDR1 is SNHLY, CDR2 FYNNEI. CDR3 in DNA: TGTGCCAGCAGTGCTACCTACAATGAGCAGTTCTTC. As protein: CASSATYNEQFF.

About this clone itself: Other DNA sequences from this sample encode an identical CDR3 as well. The rearrangement uses TRBV2 and TRBJ1-1; no reliable D call. The V end lost 5 bases, the J end lost 0 bases, and 10 bases lay between the germline ends. The CDR3 runs 14 residues. Germline CDR1 reads SNHLY; CDR2 reads FYNNEI. The CDR3 spells CASSSTVLNTEAFF. The CDR3 region has the DNA TGTGCCAGCAGTTCGACTGTGTTGAACACTGAAGCTTTCTTT.

V gene TRBV10-3 combines with J gene TRBJ1-1; 8 bases agree with TRBD1. The ends lost 7 bases at V and 0 bases at J; junction bases unmatched: 1. The CDR3 length is 13 residues. Per germline, CDR1 ENHRY and CDR2 SYGVKD. The DNA for the CDR3 is TGTGCCATCACGGACAGGGTGAACACTGAAGCTTTCTTT. Translation gives CAITDRVNTEAFF.

The rearrangement joins TRBV4-3 to TRBJ2-1; 12 nucleotides align to TRBD2. V lost 1 base and J lost 9; bases outside the gene matches: 4. Germline V gene lookup returns CDR1 LGHNA and CDR2 YSLEER. The CDR3 is 15 amino acids. The CDR3 loop is CASSQGLAGGGEQFF. DNA for the CDR3: TGCGCCAGCAGCCAAGGCCTAGCGGGAGGGGGTGAGCAGTTCTTC.

This clone was picked up one time. CDR3 sequence reads: CASTDRASGNTIYF. DNA of the CDR3: TGTGCCAGTACCGACAGGGCGTCTGGAAACACCATATATTTT. The chain employs TRBV19 and TRBJ1-3; 7 nucleotides line up with TRBD1. The V gene's germline CDR1 is LNHDA and CDR2 SQIVND (reference sequence). The CDR3 is 14 residues long. Unmatched junction bases numbered 4, after V lost 7 bases and J lost 1 base. The complete variable domain, with remaining parts taken from reference TRBV19 and TRBJ1-3, reads DGGITQSPKYLFRKEGQNVTLSCEQNLNHDAMYWYRQDPGQGLRLIYYSQIVNDFQKGDIAEGYSVSREKKESFPLTVTSAQKNPTAFYLCASTDRASGNTIYFGEGSWLTVV.

This clone has more than one count but fewer than ten. This sequence joins TRBV30 and TRBJ1-1; D uncertain. The CDR3 runs 13 residues. Between the trimmed V and J ends, which lost 4 bases and 4 bases, there was a span of 13 bases. Germline V gene data show CDR1 as GTSNPN and CDR2 as SVGIG (reference sequence). The CDR3 DNA sequence: TGTGCCTGGACCCAAGGAGGGCTCACTGAAGCTTTCTTT. Residues: CAWTQGGLTEAFF. The complete variable domain, with remaining parts taken from reference TRBV30 and TRBJ1-1, reads SQTIHQWPATLVQPVGSPLSLECTVEGTSNPNLYWYRQAAGRGLQLLFYSVGIGQISSEVPQNLSASRPQDRQFILSSKKLLLSDSGFYLCAWTQGGLTEAFFGQGTRLTVV.

This clone is a singleton in its sample. This sequence joins TRBV7-2 and TRBJ2-1, with D tentatively TRBD2 (6 bases). V lost 5 bases and J lost 0, with 11 bases in between. This CDR3 has 15 residues. Germline V gene lookup returns CDR1 SGHTA and CDR2 FQGNSA. The CDR3 bases are TGTGCCAGCAGCCGGGACTGGAGCTCCTACAATGAGCAGTTCTTC. It translates to CASSRDWSSYNEQFF.

This clone was detected once. This chain joins TRBV6-6 and TRBJ2-1; 10 nucleotides align to TRBD2. Germline loops: CDR1 MNHNY, CDR2 SVGAGI (reference sequence). V lost 8 bases to trimming and J lost 3 bases; unmatched junction nucleotides: 4. CDR3 length: 14 amino acids. CDR3 region: CASGGTSVYNEQFF. CDR3 coding DNA: TGTGCCAGCGGCGGGACTAGCGTCTACAATGAGCAGTTCTTC.

The CDR3 DNA reads as TGTGCCAGCAGATTAGCCCCCCGGTACAATGAGCAGTTCTTC. This codes for CASRLAPRYNEQFF. The V call is TRBV27, the J call TRBJ2-1; D is unclear. V dropped 6 bases and J dropped 4 bases, with 13 bases sitting between them. The CDR3 totals 14 residues. Germline CDR1 and CDR2: MNHEY and SMNVEV (reference sequence).

The V and J genes are TRBV5-5 and TRBJ1-1; D not certain. V was cut by 2 bases and J by 5 bases, with 7 bases left in between. The germline V gene has CDR1 SGHKS and CDR2 YYEKEE (reference sequence). The CDR3 sequence is 12 residues long. The CDR3 is CASSFTVTEAFF. The CDR3 DNA follows: TGTGCCAGCAGCTTTACAGTGACTGAAGCTTTCTTT.

V usage is TRBV29-1 and J usage is TRBJ1-4; 8 bases match TRBD1. In germline, CDR1 is SQVTM, CDR2 ANQGSEA. The CDR3 has 15 residues. The ends lost 0 bases at V and 4 bases at J; junction bases unmatched: 4. CDR3 amino acids: CSVEEGTGLNEKLFF. The DNA of the CDR3 is TGCAGCGTTGAAGAGGGGACAGGACTTAATGAAAAACTGTTTTTT.

The rearrangement joins TRBV9 to TRBJ1-1; 10 bases are shared with TRBD1. Germline V gives CDR1 SGDLS, CDR2 YYNGEE. The V and J ends lost 1 base and 2 bases, in that order; junction bases with no gene match: 5. The CDR3 is 16 amino acids. CDR3 amino acids: CASSVPRQGANTEAFF. The DNA for the CDR3 is TGTGCCAGCAGCGTACCCAGACAGGGGGCAAACACTGAAGCTTTCTTT.

This chain joins TRBV7-2 and TRBJ2-4; perhaps TRBD1 as D (6 bases). V shed 2 bases and J shed 2 bases, with 7 bases lying between them. The CDR3 has 14 residues. The germline gives CDR1 SGHTA, CDR2 FQGNSA. DNA of the CDR3: TGTGCCAGCAGCTTACAGGGGCCCAAAAACATTCAGTACTTC. As protein: CASSLQGPKNIQYF. The full variable domain, in which reference TRBV7-2 and TRBJ2-4 provide the parts outside the CDR3, is GAGVSQSPSNKVTEKGKDVELRCDPISGHTALYWYRQSLGQGLEFLIYFQGNSAPDKSGLPSDRFSAERTGGSVSTLTIQRTQQEDSAVYLCASSLQGPKNIQYFGAGTRLSVL.

The rearrangement joins TRBV27 to TRBJ2-1, with D possibly matching TRBD2 (6 bases). Germline V gene lookup returns CDR1 MNHEY and CDR2 SMNVEV (reference sequence). Deletions cut 2 bases from V and 0 bases from J, with 11 bases between. The CDR3 is 16 amino acids. Here the CDR3 DNA reads TGTGCCAGCAGTTTAAAGGCGGGGAGCTCCTACAATGAGCAGTTCTTC. Its translation: CASSLKAGSSYNEQFF.

This chain connects TRBV28 to TRBJ1-4; a possible D gene is TRBD1 (6 bases). Looked up from germline, CDR1 is MDHEN and CDR2 is SYDVKM. V lost 6 bases and J lost 5, with 19 bases in between. The CDR3 sequence is 16 residues long. Written as DNA, the CDR3 is TGTGCCAGCAGCACTGACAGGTGGGGACCGAATGAAAAACTGTTTTTT. Its translation: CASSTDRWGPNEKLFF.

The V gene is TRBV4-3, the J gene TRBJ1-4, with 7 bases identical to TRBD1. With 4 bases clipped from V and 8 bases from J, the junction kept 7 bases outside the gene matches. This CDR3 spans 14 amino acids. The germline gives CDR1 LGHNA, CDR2 YSLEER. The CDR3 DNA follows: TGCGCCAGCAGCCCCGGGACAGTGGGGGAAAAACTGTTTTTT. Translation: CASSPGTVGEKLFF.

CDR3 nucleotides: TGCGCCAGCAGCCAAGATAGGGGGACAGGGGCAGATACGCAGTATTTT. It translates to CASSQDRGTGADTQYF. This chain connects TRBV4-3 to TRBJ2-3; TRBD1 aligns across 10 bases. Germline CDR1 and CDR2: LGHNA and YSLEER. This CDR3 contains 16 residues. Trimming at V came to 0 bases and at J to 4 bases, leaving 4 bases not matched to a gene.

The sample holds one count of this clone. The V and J genes are TRBV19 and TRBJ1-3, with D unclear. The CDR3 extends over 13 amino acids. The V end was cut by 5 bases, the J end by 1 base, with 6 bases between. Germline values: CDR1 LNHDA, CDR2 SQIVND (reference sequence). Written as DNA, the CDR3 is TGTGCCAGTAGTCAGACTTCTGGAAACACCATATATTTT. The encoded protein is CASSQTSGNTIYF.

V usage is TRBV30 and J usage is TRBJ1-2; 7 bases are shared with TRBD1. Germline loops: CDR1 GTSNPN, CDR2 SVGIG (reference sequence). The CDR3 is 12 residues long. With 8 bases clipped from V and 8 bases from J, the junction kept 11 bases outside the gene matches. CDR3 nucleotides: TGTGCCGGGGACAGCGGCATTGGCGGCTACACCTTC. It yields the protein CAGDSGIGGYTF.

V is TRBV4-2 and J is TRBJ2-7; D remains ambiguous. CDR1 is LGHNA and CDR2 is YNFKEQ in the germline V gene. Trimming removed 0 bases at V and 7 bases at J, with 16 bases between. This CDR3 is built from 15 residues. The CDR3 DNA follows: TGTGCCAGCAGCCAAGATATAGATTCCTACGGGGAGCAGTACTTC. Protein sequence: CASSQDIDSYGEQYF.

The rearrangement links TRBV9 to TRBJ2-3; 9 nucleotides agree with TRBD2. Per germline, CDR1 SGDLS and CDR2 YYNGEE. The CDR3 runs to 18 residues. J gave up 0 bases and V 0 bases, and 8 bases lay outside the gene matches. The DNA for the CDR3 is TGTGCCAGCAGCGTAGCGGCGGGGGGGCAAACTAGCACAGATACGCAGTATTTT. Its translation is CASSVAAGGQTSTDTQYF.

V usage is TRBV30 and J usage is TRBJ2-7, with a possible D match to TRBD2 (6 bases). The CDR3 is 16 amino acids. V was pared by 4 bases and J by 9 bases, with 28 bases between. The germline gives CDR1 GTSNPN, CDR2 SVGIG (reference sequence). CDR3 amino acids: CAWNDEVPGVSKGQYF. The DNA for the CDR3 is TGTGCCTGGAATGATGAGGTACCGGGGGTCTCCAAGGGGCAGTACTTC. The full variable domain, with the rest looked up from reference TRBV30 and TRBJ2-7, is SQTIHQWPATLVQPVGSPLSLECTVEGTSNPNLYWYRQAAGRGLQLLFYSVGIGQISSEVPQNLSASRPQDRQFILSSKKLLLSDSGFYLCAWNDEVPGVSKGQYFGPGTRLTVT.

V usage is TRBV19 and J usage is TRBJ1-4, with 9 bases that match TRBD1. The germline CDR1 and CDR2 sequences are LNHDA and SQIVND (reference sequence). The CDR3 spans 17 residues. V lost 5 bases and J lost 7; bases outside the gene matches: 14. CDR3 region: CASSLGTGRERSEKLFF. For the CDR3, the DNA is TGTGCCAGTAGTCTTGGGACAGGGAGGGAGCGCAGTGAAAAACTGTTTTTT.

This clone was observed a single time. The rearrangement links TRBV29-1 to TRBJ2-3; perhaps TRBD1 as D (5 bases). V was cut by 7 bases and J by 3 bases, with 17 bases left in between. This CDR3 is built from 14 residues. Per germline, CDR1 SQVTM and CDR2 ANQGSEA. CDR3 DNA: TGCAGCGCCCGACCCCCCCGACAGACAGATACGCAGTATTTT. Amino acid sequence: CSARPPRQTDTQYF.

As concerns this clone: At the DNA level, this CDR3 is encoded by other sequences in the same sample as well. This sequence joins TRBV11-2 and TRBJ1-5, with TRBD1 as a possible D gene (6 bases). CDR1 SGHAT and CDR2 FQNNGV come from the germline V gene. V shed 0 bases and J shed 2 bases, with 8 bases lying between them. This CDR3 spans 15 amino acids. The CDR3 loop reads CASSLDRGGNQPQHF. The CDR3 region has the DNA TGTGCCAGCAGCTTAGACAGGGGAGGCAATCAGCCCCAGCATTTT.

V gene TRBV11-2 combines with J gene TRBJ2-1; 7 bases agree with TRBD2. The CDR3 is 14 amino acids. CDR1 and CDR2 from the germline V gene are SGHAT and FQNNGV. Germline trimming cut 7 bases from V and 9 bases from J; bases unmatched to any gene: 12. The CDR3 sequence is CASTMWDGRTEQFF. In DNA, the CDR3 is TGTGCCAGCACGATGTGGGACGGGAGGACTGAGCAGTTCTTC.